The T cell receptor beta chain under discussion was sequenced for a study of blood T cell repertoires in COVID-19. CDR3 length: 13 residues. The germline V and J ends were trimmed by 4 bases and 8 bases, with 14 bases remaining between them. CDR1 and CDR2 (germline): MNHEY, SVGAGI. The method was immunoSEQ multiplex PCR; TCRdb's version includes in-frame clones alone and lacks a portion of them. This table holds roughly 180,000 clones, 82% found once. The chain employs TRBV6-5 and TRBJ1-2, with D possibly TRBD1 on 5 matching bases. Sequenced material: PBMCs or T cells enriched from blood (not recorded which). The TCR comes from a man aged 55 to 69 who had recovered from COVID-19. CDR3 sequence reads: CASSLSGNQGYTF. CDR3 coding DNA: TGTGCCAGCAGTTTATCAGGGAATCAGGGCTACACCTTC.